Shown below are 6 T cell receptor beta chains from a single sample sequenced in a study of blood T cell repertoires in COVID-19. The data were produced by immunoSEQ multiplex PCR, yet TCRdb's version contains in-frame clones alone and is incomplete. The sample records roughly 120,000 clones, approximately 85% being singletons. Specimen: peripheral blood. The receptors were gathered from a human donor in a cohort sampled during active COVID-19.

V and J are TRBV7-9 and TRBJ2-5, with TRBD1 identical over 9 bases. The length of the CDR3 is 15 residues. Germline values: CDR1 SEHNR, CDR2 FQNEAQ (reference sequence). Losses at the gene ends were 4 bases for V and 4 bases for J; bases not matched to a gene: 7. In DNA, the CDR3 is TGTGCCAGCAGCTCCGGGACAGGGTCTTTAGAGACCCAGTACTTC. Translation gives CASSSGTGSLETQYF.

The CDR3 DNA reads TGCGCCAGCAGGGTGACAGGGACTAATGAAAAACTGTTTTTT. This codes for CASRVTGTNEKLFF. The rearrangement joins TRBV5-1 to TRBJ1-4; 7 bases map to TRBD1. The CDR3 consists of 14 residues. Germline CDR1 is SGHRS and CDR2 is YFSETQ. V lost 5 bases, J lost 2 bases, and 3 bases stayed unmatched.

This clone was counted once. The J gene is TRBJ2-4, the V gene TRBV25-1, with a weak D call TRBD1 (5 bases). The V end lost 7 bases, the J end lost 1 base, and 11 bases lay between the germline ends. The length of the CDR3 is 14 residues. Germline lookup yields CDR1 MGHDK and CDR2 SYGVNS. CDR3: CASTPPGAKNIQYF. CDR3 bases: TGTGCCAGCACCCCCCCAGGGGCCAAAAACATTCAGTACTTC.

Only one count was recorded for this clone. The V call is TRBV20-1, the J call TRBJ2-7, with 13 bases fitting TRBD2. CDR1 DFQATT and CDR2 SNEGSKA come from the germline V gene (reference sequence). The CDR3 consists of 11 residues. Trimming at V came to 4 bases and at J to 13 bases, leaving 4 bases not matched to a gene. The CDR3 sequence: CSATGLAGVYF. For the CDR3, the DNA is TGCAGTGCTACCGGACTAGCGGGAGTATACTTC.

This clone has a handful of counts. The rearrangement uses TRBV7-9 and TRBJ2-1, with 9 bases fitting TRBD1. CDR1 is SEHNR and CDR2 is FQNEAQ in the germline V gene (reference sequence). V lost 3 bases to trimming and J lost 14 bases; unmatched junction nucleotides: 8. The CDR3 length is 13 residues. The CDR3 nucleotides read TGTGCCAGCAGCTTCGGGGACAGGGATCGGGAGTTCTTC. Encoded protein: CASSFGDRDREFF.

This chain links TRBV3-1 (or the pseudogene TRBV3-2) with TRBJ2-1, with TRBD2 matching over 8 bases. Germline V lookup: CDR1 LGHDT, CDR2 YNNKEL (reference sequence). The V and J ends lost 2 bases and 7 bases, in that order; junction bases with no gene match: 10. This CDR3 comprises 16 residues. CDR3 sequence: CASSQIAAGGRNEQFF. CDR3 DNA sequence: TGTGCCAGCAGCCAAATTGCCGCGGGAGGACGAAATGAGCAGTTCTTC.